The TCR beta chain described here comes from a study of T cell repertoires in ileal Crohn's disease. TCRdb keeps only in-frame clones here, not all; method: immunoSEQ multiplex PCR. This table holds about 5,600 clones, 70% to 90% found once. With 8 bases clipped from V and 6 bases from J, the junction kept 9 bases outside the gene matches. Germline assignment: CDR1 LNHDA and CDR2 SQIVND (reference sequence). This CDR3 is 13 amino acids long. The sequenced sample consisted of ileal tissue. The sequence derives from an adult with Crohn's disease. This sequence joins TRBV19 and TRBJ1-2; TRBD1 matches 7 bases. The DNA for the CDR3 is TGTGCCAGTTCGACAGGGAACTTCGATGGCTACACCTTC. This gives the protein CASSTGNFDGYTF.